A selection of T cell receptor beta chains follows, all from one sample in a study of shared clonotypes between healthy human individuals. Measured with immunoSEQ multiplex PCR; TCRdb has only the in-frame clones, and not every one. The table lists hundreds of thousands of clones, 60% to 85% of them singletons. Source material: PBMCs. The receptor source for this set is a woman between 40 and 50 years old in good health. Some clones in this sample may be carry-over from other donors' samples. Both conserved end residues are part of each CDR3. A D gene is named only where the DNA matches it firmly. Clone size appears in some rows only: once, few, many, or a class for an expanded clone.

d_gene	v_gene	j_gene	abundance	len	CDR3aa	CDR3nt
TRBD1	TRBV11-3	TRBJ2-7	few	18	CASSVNGGQRAVPYEQYF	TGTGCCAGCAGCGTAAATGGGGGACAGAGGGCGGTACCCTACGAGCAGTACTTC
TRBD1	TRBV10-1	TRBJ1-3	NA	14	CASRDRGRSNTIYF	TGCGCCAGCAGAGACAGGGGAAGGAGTAACACCATATATTTT
TRBD2	TRBV14	TRBJ2-3	few	13	CASSPGRADTQYF	TGTGCCAGCAGCCCCGGGAGGGCGGATACGCAGTATTTT
NA	TRBV4-2	TRBJ2-2	NA	15	CASSQLTGNTGELFF	TGTGCCAGCAGCCAATTAACAGGGAACACCGGGGAGCTGTTTTTT
NA	TRBV6-1	TRBJ1-2	NA	15	CASSEVLGSNYGYTF	TGTGCCAGCAGTGAAGTTCTGGGATCCAACTATGGCTACACCTTC
TRBD2	TRBV29-1	TRBJ2-1	few	17	CSVHGTSGDSSYNEQFF	TGCAGCGTTCATGGGACTAGCGGGGACAGCTCCTACAATGAGCAGTTCTTC
TRBD2	TRBV7-9	TRBJ2-7	NA	19	CASSLVASGTSGTRHEQYF	TGTGCCAGCAGCTTAGTGGCCTCCGGGACTAGCGGAACGAGGCACGAGCAGTACTTC
NA	TRBV6-5	TRBJ1-4	NA	14	CASSYGQFPEKLFF	TGTGCCAGCAGTTACGGGCAGTTCCCTGAAAAACTGTTTTTT
NA	TRBV15	TRBJ2-7	NA	15	CATSRDVSGGYEQYF	TGTGCCACCAGCAGAGATGTCAGTGGCGGCTACGAGCAGTACTTC
NA	TRBV5-4	TRBJ2-7	NA	14	CASSMGGGYTEQYF	TGTGCCAGCAGCATGGGAGGGGGATATACTGAGCAGTACTTC
TRBD2	TRBV30	TRBJ2-1	few	14	CAWRRLAANNEQFF	TGTGCCTGGAGGAGACTAGCGGCCAACAATGAGCAGTTCTTC
NA	TRBV21-1	TRBJ1-1	many	11	CASSLPTEAFF	TGTGCCAGCAGCCTACCCACTGAAGCTTTCTTT
NA	TRBV6-5	TRBJ1-5	NA	13	CASRAYSNQPQHF	TGTGCCAGCAGGGCCTATAGCAATCAGCCCCAGCATTTT
NA	TRBV5-6	TRBJ1-2	NA	18	CASSPGRGIERANYGYTF	TGTGCCAGCAGCCCGGGACGGGGAATAGAAAGGGCTAACTATGGCTACACCTTC
TRBD1	TRBV6-4	TRBJ1-5	NA	18	CASSENRGGVHSNQPQHF	TGTGCCAGCAGTGAAAACAGGGGAGGGGTACATAGCAATCAGCCCCAGCATTTT
TRBD2	TRBV7-9	TRBJ2-3	NA	17	CASSLGLAAPSTDTQYF	TGTGCCAGCAGCTTAGGGCTAGCGGCGCCTAGCACAGATACGCAGTATTTT
NA	TRBV28	TRBJ2-2	once	14	CASSPVDEIGELFF	TGTGCCAGCAGCCCCGTGGATGAGATCGGGGAGCTGTTTTTT
NA	TRBV30	TRBJ2-1	NA	13	CVWGWTDPNEQFF	TGTGTCTGGGGGTGGACAGATCCCAATGAGCAGTTCTTC
NA	TRBV30	TRBJ2-3	NA	11	CAWSRTDTQYF	TGTGCCTGGAGTCGCACAGATACGCAGTATTTT